The rows below give T cell receptor beta chains drawn from one sample of a study of blood T cell repertoires in COVID-19. Sequenced by immunoSEQ multiplex PCR; TCRdb stores in-frame clones only, minus some. The sample lists some 260,000 clones; more than 65% were seen once. Specimen: peripheral blood. Receptors originate from a woman between 40 and 50 years old with active or convalescent COVID-19. Both conserved end residues are part of each CDR3. The order of the fields is V gene, D gene, J gene, clone size, CDR3 protein, CDR3 DNA. A D gene is named only where the DNA matches it firmly. The listing skips clone size in some rows; elsewhere it reads once, few, many or a size class.

v_gene: TRBV28; d_gene: TRBD1; j_gene: TRBJ2-2; abundance: few; CDR3aa: CASSPGGGWSTGELFF; CDR3nt: TGTGCCAGCAGCCCAGGGGGCGGATGGTCCACCGGGGAGCTGTTTTTT
v_gene: TRBV30; d_gene: .; j_gene: TRBJ1-5; abundance: few; CDR3aa: CAWSVLSNQPQHF; CDR3nt: TGTGCCTGGAGTGTCTTGAGCAATCAGCCCCAGCATTTT
v_gene: TRBV29-1; d_gene: TRBD2; j_gene: TRBJ2-3; abundance: .; CDR3aa: CSVREGGISTDTQYF; CDR3nt: TGCAGCGTGAGGGAGGGAGGCATTAGCACAGATACGCAGTATTTT
v_gene: TRBV3-1/TRBV3-2; d_gene: TRBD1; j_gene: TRBJ2-4; abundance: .; CDR3aa: CASSRDRDSAKNIQYF; CDR3nt: TGTGCCAGCAGCCGCGACAGGGATTCGGCCAAAAACATTCAGTACTTC
v_gene: TRBV30; d_gene: .; j_gene: TRBJ1-1; abundance: .; CDR3aa: CAWSVQSNTEAFF; CDR3nt: TGTGCCTGGAGTGTACAGTCGAACACTGAAGCTTTCTTT
v_gene: TRBV7-7; d_gene: .; j_gene: TRBJ2-3; abundance: .; CDR3aa: CASSYGPASTDTQYF; CDR3nt: TGTGCTAGCAGCTATGGGCCAGCTAGCACAGATACGCAGTATTTT
v_gene: TRBV7-6; d_gene: .; j_gene: TRBJ2-7; abundance: once; CDR3aa: CASSSGTKFDEQYF; CDR3nt: TGTGCCAGCAGCTCCGGGACAAAATTCGACGAGCAGTACTTC
v_gene: TRBV18; d_gene: TRBD1; j_gene: TRBJ1-1; abundance: few; CDR3aa: CASSPPQGSTEAFF; CDR3nt: TGTGCCAGCTCACCACCACAGGGGAGCACTGAAGCTTTCTTT
v_gene: TRBV28; d_gene: TRBD2; j_gene: TRBJ2-3; abundance: .; CDR3aa: CASSLAPISGGALDTQYF; CDR3nt: TGTGCCAGCAGTTTGGCCCCCATTAGCGGGGGGGCCTTAGATACGCAGTATTTT
v_gene: TRBV5-1; d_gene: .; j_gene: TRBJ1-5; abundance: once; CDR3aa: CASSFAGNDQPQHF; CDR3nt: TGCGCCAGCAGCTTTGCGGGAAACGATCAGCCCCAGCATTTT
v_gene: TRBV2; d_gene: .; j_gene: TRBJ1-4; abundance: .; CDR3aa: CASSQIRQYREKLFF; CDR3nt: TGTGCCAGCAGTCAAATAAGACAGTATCGAGAAAAACTGTTTTTT
v_gene: TRBV9; d_gene: TRBD1; j_gene: TRBJ1-2; abundance: .; CDR3aa: CASSLGRTGEDYGYTF; CDR3nt: TGTGCCAGCAGCCTTGGAAGGACAGGGGAGGACTATGGCTACACCTTC
v_gene: TRBV28; d_gene: .; j_gene: TRBJ2-7; abundance: once; CDR3aa: CASSVRGREQYF; CDR3nt: TGTGCCAGCAGTGTCAGGGGGAGGGAGCAGTACTTC
v_gene: TRBV24-1; d_gene: TRBD1; j_gene: TRBJ2-6; abundance: .; CDR3aa: CATSRGTGGSGANVLTF; CDR3nt: TGTGCCACCAGTCGGGGGACAGGGGGCTCTGGGGCCAACGTCCTGACTTTC
v_gene: TRBV29-1; d_gene: .; j_gene: TRBJ2-1; abundance: .; CDR3aa: CSVRNTAGGNEQFF; CDR3nt: TGCAGCGTTCGAAATACCGCTGGAGGCAATGAGCAGTTCTTC
v_gene: TRBV30; d_gene: .; j_gene: TRBJ1-4; abundance: few; CDR3aa: CAWSADLNEKLFF; CDR3nt: TGTGCCTGGAGCGCTGACTTAAATGAAAAACTGTTTTTT
v_gene: TRBV3-1/TRBV3-2; d_gene: TRBD1; j_gene: TRBJ1-4; abundance: few; CDR3aa: CASSGDREFNEKLFF; CDR3nt: TGTGCCAGCAGCGGGGACAGGGAATTTAATGAAAAACTGTTTTTT
v_gene: TRBV9; d_gene: TRBD1; j_gene: TRBJ1-2; abundance: .; CDR3aa: CASSTQGAKNYGYTF; CDR3nt: TGTGCCAGCAGCACTCAGGGGGCAAAGAACTATGGCTACACCTTC
v_gene: TRBV19; d_gene: TRBD2; j_gene: TRBJ2-1; abundance: .; CDR3aa: CASTPRGGTYNEQFF; CDR3nt: TGTGCCAGTACTCCACGGGGGGGCACCTACAATGAGCAGTTCTTC
v_gene: TRBV29-1; d_gene: .; j_gene: TRBJ2-3; abundance: few; CDR3aa: CSVEDPWTLNTDTQYF; CDR3nt: TGCAGCGTTGAAGACCCTTGGACTCTTAATACAGATACGCAGTATTTT
v_gene: TRBV15; d_gene: TRBD1; j_gene: TRBJ1-4; abundance: .; CDR3aa: CATSSGQDATNEKLFF; CDR3nt: TGTGCCACCAGCAGCGGACAGGATGCAACTAATGAAAAACTGTTTTTT
v_gene: TRBV5-1; d_gene: .; j_gene: TRBJ1-1; abundance: .; CDR3aa: CASSSRSGLNTEAFF; CDR3nt: TGCGCCAGCAGCTCCCGCTCAGGCTTGAACACTGAAGCTTTCTTT